What follows describes a single TCR beta chain. Its antigen remains unidentified. Regarding time point: newly diagnosed, previously untreated cHL patient sample. For comparison, PBMCs from newly diagnosed, untreated classical Hodgkin lymphoma were used. With 0 bases removed from V and 5 bases from J, the gap between germline ends came to 10 bases. CDR3 length: 15 residues. Germline V gene data show CDR1 as SGHTA and CDR2 as FQGTGA. The data derive from a study of PD-1 blockade in classical Hodgkin lymphoma. The study's findings and limits: Possibly reflecting disease activity or prior therapy, repertoire differences have causes that remain undefined. Reports indicated that newly diagnosed patients had lower baseline TCR diversity than healthy donors did.

Method: immunoSEQ multiplex PCR; TCRdb's copy keeps in-frame clones and lacks some. The sample contains tens of thousands of clones, about nine tenths of which appear only once. This TCR derives from a human donor with classical Hodgkin lymphoma. The V call is TRBV7-3, the J call TRBJ2-2, with TRBD2 as a possible D gene (6 bases). Sample: peripheral blood mononuclear cells (PBMCs). The CDR3 loop reads CASSLTGGRTGELFF. The CDR3 DNA reads as TGTGCCAGCAGCTTAACGGGAGGTAGAACCGGGGAGCTGTTTTTT.